These 32 T cell receptor beta chains originate from one sample sequenced in a study of control samples from healthy donors and cancer patients. Assay used: immunoSEQ multiplex PCR; TCRdb lists only in-frame clones, some missing. Of under 70,000 clones listed, around 90% are singletons. Source material: blood. The receptors come from a man aged 50-59 years in good health.

V usage is TRBV2 and J usage is TRBJ2-2; 8 nucleotides line up with TRBD1. Germline CDR1 reads SNHLY; CDR2 reads FYNNEI. The CDR3 is 17 residues long. Germline trimming cut 6 bases from V and 4 bases from J; bases unmatched to any gene: 13. CDR3 nucleotide sequence: TGTGCCAGCAGCGAAACAGGGGGAACCCTGGTCACCGGGGAGCTGTTTTTT. Translation gives CASSETGGTLVTGELFF.

CDR3 DNA sequence: TGTGCCAGCAGCTTTCGGACGGTATCCACTGAAGCTTTCTTT. As protein: CASSFRTVSTEAFF. This chain links TRBV14 with TRBJ1-1; D is ambiguous. The CDR3 is made up of 14 amino acids. Germline CDR1 reads SGHDN; CDR2 reads FVKESK. V gave up 5 bases and J gave up 4 bases, with 14 bases separating them.

The chain is built from TRBV7-3 and TRBJ2-7; D may be TRBD1 or TRBD2 (5 bases each). Trimming pared 5 bases from V and 6 bases from J, leaving 14 bases between. Germline V gives CDR1 SGHTA, CDR2 FQGTGA. This CDR3 comprises 13 residues. CDR3 sequence reads: CASSLSIGGEQYF. CDR3 sequence (DNA): TGTGCCAGCAGCCTATCGATTGGGGGCGAGCAGTACTTC. Combining the CDR3 with reference TRBV7-3 and TRBJ2-7 gives the whole variable domain GAGVSQTPSNKVTEKGKYVELRCDPISGHTALYWYRQSLGQGPEFLIYFQGTGAADDSGLPNDRFFAVRPEGSVSTLKIQRTERGDSAVYLCASSLSIGGEQYFGPGTRLTVT.

This chain joins TRBV25-1 and TRBJ2-2, with D unresolved. CDR3 length: 13 residues. V was cut by 4 bases and J by 0 bases, with 3 bases left in between. Germline V gene lookup returns CDR1 MGHDK and CDR2 SYGVNS. The CDR3 DNA follows: TGTGCCAGCAGTGCCACGAACACCGGGGAGCTGTTTTTT. It specifies CASSATNTGELFF. Full variable domain (outside the CDR3, taken from reference TRBV25-1 and TRBJ2-2): EADIYQTPRYLVIGTGKKITLECSQTMGHDKMYWYQQDPGMELHLIHYSYGVNSTEKGDLSSESTVSRIRTEHFPLTLESARPSHTSQYLCASSATNTGELFFGEGSRLTVL.

The V gene is TRBV24-1, the J gene TRBJ2-2; D possibly uses TRBD1 or TRBD2 (6 bases each). V was trimmed by 6 bases and J by 7 bases, leaving 11 bases between them. The CDR3 spans 13 residues. CDR1 and CDR2 from the germline V gene are KGHDR and SFDVKD. The chain's CDR3 is CATSRGLDGELFF. The CDR3 region has the DNA TGTGCCACCAGTCGGGGGCTGGACGGGGAGCTGTTTTTT.

This clone has just a few counts. The chain recombines TRBV3-1 (or the pseudogene TRBV3-2) with TRBJ1-5; D gene uncertain. This CDR3 spans 15 amino acids. The germline V and J ends were trimmed by 4 bases and 1 base, with 11 bases remaining between them. The germline CDR1 and CDR2 sequences are LGHDT and YNNKEL (reference sequence). CDR3 bases: TGTGCCAGCAGCCCCGGTACTCACAGCAATCAGCCCCAGCATTTT. Encoded protein: CASSPGTHSNQPQHF.

The chain joins TRBV28 to TRBJ1-4; possibly TRBD1 for D (5 bases). The germline V gene has CDR1 MDHEN and CDR2 SYDVKM. V gave up 1 base and J gave up 7 bases, with 7 bases separating them. The CDR3 is 13 residues long. CDR3: CASSLYGGEKLFF. The CDR3 nucleotides are TGTGCCAGCAGTTTATATGGGGGTGAAAAACTGTTTTTT.

The V call is TRBV9, the J call TRBJ2-1; 9 nucleotides match TRBD2. This CDR3 is built from 16 residues. Germline V gives CDR1 SGDLS, CDR2 YYNGEE. V gave up 4 bases and J gave up 2 bases; unmatched junction bases: 7. CDR3 DNA sequence: TGTGCCAGCAGCCCTCTTAGCGGGAGCACCTACAATGAGCAGTTCTTC. It translates to CASSPLSGSTYNEQFF.

V and J are TRBV3-1 (or the pseudogene TRBV3-2) and TRBJ2-7; 15 nucleotides line up with TRBD2. CDR1 and CDR2 (germline): LGHDT, YNNKEL (reference sequence). The CDR3 loop spans 15 amino acids. The V segment lost 4 bases and the J segment 4 bases; nucleotides outside the gene matches: 2. The CDR3 nucleotides read TGTGCCAGCAGCCGAGGGACTAGCGGGAGGTACGAGCAGTACTTC. This codes for CASSRGTSGRYEQYF.

The J gene is TRBJ2-1, the V gene TRBV18; TRBD2 might be the D (6 bases). The CDR3 is 15 amino acids. Germline V gene sequence: CDR1 KGHSH, CDR2 LQKENI. Trimming pared 0 bases from V and 8 bases from J, leaving 14 bases between. The CDR3 here is CASSPPGGEGDEQFF. DNA of the CDR3: TGTGCCAGCTCACCACCCGGGGGAGAAGGCGATGAGCAGTTCTTC.

The rearrangement uses TRBV3-1 (or the pseudogene TRBV3-2) and TRBJ1-4, with D unclear. CDR1 is LGHDT and CDR2 is YNNKEL in the germline V gene (reference sequence). V was pared by 4 bases and J by 11 bases, with 26 bases between. The CDR3 runs 17 residues. The CDR3 reads CASSPHENRAEGGKLFF. CDR3 DNA: TGTGCCAGCAGCCCTCACGAGAACCGGGCCGAGGGAGGGAAACTGTTTTTT.

The V and J genes are TRBV27 and TRBJ1-6, with TRBD1 matching 8 bases. The V gene end was trimmed by 4 bases and the J gene end by 8 bases; junction bases not matched to a gene: 7. Looked up from germline, CDR1 is MNHEY and CDR2 is SMNVEV (reference sequence). The length of the CDR3 is 15 residues. CDR3 nucleotide sequence: TGTGCCAGCAGTTCTATCCCGGGACAGGATTCACCCCTCCACTTT. This codes for CASSSIPGQDSPLHF.

The chain recombines TRBV7-2 with TRBJ2-5; possible D gene TRBD1, 7 bases. The CDR3 totals 14 residues. CDR1 is SGHTA, CDR2 FQGNSA, per germline. Trimming removed 5 bases at V and 5 bases at J, with 15 bases between. In DNA, the CDR3 is TGTGCCAGCAGCCCTCAGGGGGGTACGGAGACCCAGTACTTC. Translated, it gives CASSPQGGTETQYF.

This chain joins TRBV7-9 and TRBJ1-6; 9 bases line up with TRBD1. Germline CDR1 reads SEHNR; CDR2 reads FQNEAQ (reference sequence). V lost 5 bases, J lost 10 bases, and 9 bases stayed unmatched. CDR3 size: 15 residues. For the CDR3, the DNA is TGTGCCAGCAGCGCCCGGGACAGGGTAGAGTCACCCCTCCACTTT. Its protein is CASSARDRVESPLHF.

The rearrangement joins TRBV20-1 to TRBJ2-1, with no clear D. This CDR3 comprises 10 residues. Trimming shortened V by 4 bases and J by 6 bases, and 4 bases separated the two germline ends. CDR1 DFQATT and CDR2 SNEGSKA come from the germline V gene (reference sequence). The CDR3 sequence: CSAISNEQFF. CDR3 nucleotides: TGCAGTGCTATAAGCAATGAGCAGTTCTTC.

This clone was counted a single time. This chain joins TRBV5-5 and TRBJ1-1; D remains ambiguous. The CDR3 loop spans 15 amino acids. V was pared by 4 bases and J by 8 bases, with 21 bases between. From germline, CDR1 is SGHKS and CDR2 YYEKEE (reference sequence). DNA of the CDR3: TGTGCCAGCAGCCCCGGGGATTTTGTGGAGGGCGAAGCTTTCTTT. Encoded protein: CASSPGDFVEGEAFF.

The chain couples TRBV2 to TRBJ2-3, with D unresolved. Deletions cut 2 bases from V and 0 bases from J, with 6 bases between. CDR1 SNHLY and CDR2 FYNNEI come from the germline V gene. This CDR3 comprises 14 residues. The DNA of the CDR3 is TGTGCCAGCAGTGAATTTCCTAGCACAGATACGCAGTATTTT. It is translated as CASSEFPSTDTQYF.

This chain joins TRBV7-9 and TRBJ1-4; D is undetermined. V lost 2 bases, J lost 5 bases, and 9 bases lay in between. The CDR3 length is 14 residues. Per the germline V gene, CDR1 is SEHNR and CDR2 is FQNEAQ (reference sequence). DNA for the CDR3: TGTGCCAGCAGCTTATCGGGAGTAAATGAAAAACTGTTTTTT. Its protein is CASSLSGVNEKLFF. The full variable domain, its missing parts supplied by reference TRBV7-9 and TRBJ1-4, is DTGVSQNPRHKITKRGQNVTFRCDPISEHNRLYWYRQTLGQGPEFLTYFQNEAQLEKSRLLSDRFSAERPKGSFSTLEIQRTEQGDSAMYLCASSLSGVNEKLFFGSGTQLSVL.

V is TRBV2 and J is TRBJ1-5; TRBD1 might be the D (5 bases). Germline V CDR1 and CDR2: SNHLY, FYNNEI. V was pared by 4 bases and J by 2 bases, with 15 bases between. The CDR3 is 16 amino acids. Written as DNA, the CDR3 is TGTGCCAGCAGTGTAGGGGCAGCCACGGGCAATCAGCCCCAGCATTTT. Its translation is CASSVGAATGNQPQHF.

The chain combines TRBV19 with TRBJ2-3; 9 nucleotides line up with TRBD2. CDR3 size: 14 residues. The germline CDR1 and CDR2 sequences are LNHDA and SQIVND (reference sequence). The J segment lost 4 bases and the V segment lost 5 bases, leaving 4 bases of the junction unmatched. CDR3 sequence (DNA): TGTGCCAGTAGTCAGGTAGCGGGAGCAGATACGCAGTATTTT. Amino acids: CASSQVAGADTQYF.

The rearrangement joins TRBV20-1 to TRBJ2-1; no clear D gene. Trimming stripped 3 bases from V and 7 bases from J, with 4 bases between. The germline V gene has CDR1 DFQATT and CDR2 SNEGSKA (reference sequence). The CDR3 runs to 10 residues. CDR3 loop: CSASVNEQFF. The CDR3 DNA follows: TGCAGTGCTAGCGTGAATGAGCAGTTCTTC.

The V gene is TRBV11-2, the J gene TRBJ1-1; a possible D gene is TRBD1 (5 bases). V was cut by 0 bases and J by 5 bases, with 10 bases left in between. Germline assignment: CDR1 SGHAT and CDR2 FQNNGV. This CDR3 has 14 residues. Written as DNA, the CDR3 is TGTGCCAGCAGCTTAGAGGGGGGAGTTACTGAAGCTTTCTTT. Amino acid sequence: CASSLEGGVTEAFF.

The sample holds one count of this clone. This chain connects TRBV6-4 to TRBJ1-2; 8 bases map to TRBD1. Germline V gene lookup returns CDR1 MRHNA and CDR2 SNTAGT. The CDR3 length is 15 residues. V shed 2 bases, J shed 0 bases, and the junction held 2 bases outside the gene matches. Here the CDR3 reads CASSDTGGANYGYTF. CDR3 nucleotides: TGTGCCAGCAGTGACACAGGGGGAGCTAACTATGGCTACACCTTC.

V usage is TRBV18 and J usage is TRBJ1-1; D is perhaps TRBD1 (5 bases). Trimming removed 3 bases from V and 0 bases from J, with 14 bases in between. The CDR3 contains 16 residues. From germline, CDR1 is KGHSH and CDR2 LQKENI. CDR3 region: CASSPATGTVNTEAFF. The CDR3 bases are TGTGCCAGCTCACCTGCGACCGGGACCGTGAACACTGAAGCTTTCTTT.

This sequence joins TRBV3-1 (or the pseudogene TRBV3-2) and TRBJ2-1; a possible D gene is TRBD2 (5 bases). The CDR3 totals 11 residues. In germline, CDR1 is LGHDT, CDR2 YNNKEL (reference sequence). The V end was cut by 1 base, the J end by 15 bases, with 10 bases between. Here the CDR3 DNA reads TGTGCCAGCAGCCAAGGAGACCGGGGGTTCTTC. This gives the protein CASSQGDRGFF.

The rearrangement links TRBV19 to TRBJ2-3; D is unclear. Per germline, CDR1 LNHDA and CDR2 SQIVND (reference sequence). The CDR3 has 14 residues. The V end was cut by 7 bases, the J end by 4 bases, with 15 bases between. In DNA form, the CDR3 reads TGTGCCAGTAAGGCCCAGGTCAATGCAGATACGCAGTATTTT. Translating it yields CASKAQVNADTQYF.

The chain links TRBV30 to TRBJ1-2, with D unclear. The V and J ends lost 4 bases and 5 bases respectively, with 11 bases between them. The germline V gene encodes CDR1 GTSNPN and CDR2 SVGIG (reference sequence). This CDR3 contains 12 residues. The CDR3 loop is CAWTRETYGYTF. The CDR3 DNA follows: TGTGCCTGGACCCGAGAAACTTATGGCTACACCTTC. The full variable domain, with the rest looked up from reference TRBV30 and TRBJ1-2, is SQTIHQWPATLVQPVGSPLSLECTVEGTSNPNLYWYRQAAGRGLQLLFYSVGIGQISSEVPQNLSASRPQDRQFILSSKKLLLSDSGFYLCAWTRETYGYTFGSGTRLTVV.

V usage is TRBV6-4 and J usage is TRBJ2-1; a weak D match, TRBD1 (6 bases). This CDR3 comprises 14 residues. Germline CDR1 is MRHNA and CDR2 is SNTAGT. The V and J ends lost 5 bases and 5 bases respectively, with 13 bases between them. The CDR3: CASSYPWDNNEQFF. CDR3 bases: TGTGCCAGCAGTTATCCCTGGGACAACAATGAGCAGTTCTTC.

The rearrangement joins TRBV4-2 to TRBJ2-7, with 10 bases aligning to TRBD2. Germline CDR1 and CDR2: LGHNA and YNFKEQ. Germline trimming cut 3 bases from V and 4 bases from J; bases unmatched to any gene: 6. The CDR3 totals 15 residues. The CDR3 DNA follows: TGTGCCAGCAGCCATGAGCGGGAGGGCCCATACGAGCAGTACTTC. Translation gives CASSHEREGPYEQYF.

The rearrangement uses TRBV19 and TRBJ1-2; D is unclear. CDR1 and CDR2 from the germline V gene are LNHDA and SQIVND (reference sequence). The CDR3 loop spans 14 amino acids. V was pared by 3 bases and J by 2 bases, with 10 bases between. The chain's CDR3 is CASSIGAHNYGYTF. The DNA for the CDR3 is TGTGCCAGTAGTATTGGAGCCCACAACTATGGCTACACCTTC. Full variable domain (rest looked up from reference TRBV19 and TRBJ1-2): DGGITQSPKYLFRKEGQNVTLSCEQNLNHDAMYWYRQDPGQGLRLIYYSQIVNDFQKGDIAEGYSVSREKKESFPLTVTSAQKNPTAFYLCASSIGAHNYGYTFGSGTRLTVV.

This chain links TRBV9 with TRBJ2-2, with 7 bases matching TRBD2. The CDR3 consists of 15 residues. Germline V CDR1 and CDR2: SGDLS, YYNGEE. With V trimmed by 6 bases and J by 4 bases, 9 bases remained unmatched. As DNA, the CDR3 is TGTGCCAGCAAGCGGGAAGGTTTTGCCACCGGGGAGCTGTTTTTT. Its translation: CASKREGFATGELFF.

This clone has a single count. The chain carries TRBV11-3 and TRBJ2-1; 8 positions match TRBD2. CDR3 length: 16 residues. In germline, CDR1 is SGHNT, CDR2 YENEEA. V dropped 6 bases and J dropped 0; count of bases not matched to a gene: 7. The CDR3 coding sequence is TGTGCCAGCAGTACGGAGCGGGAGAGCTCCTACAATGAGCAGTTCTTC. Its protein is CASSTERESSYNEQFF.